These 19 T cell receptor beta chains share one sample of origin, sequenced in a study of CD4 T cells in relation to SARS-CoV-2 and coronaviruses. Repertoires were generated with immunoSEQ multiplex PCR, while TCRdb's copy carries only in-frame clones and drops some. Of about 17,000 clones listed, about 80% were seen once; the top ten hold about a tenth. Unexposed donor CD4+ T cells date from about 2011-2018, before the COVID-19 pandemic. The cells were cultured for about ten days before CD4+ T cells were isolated. No antigen is known for these receptors. Sequencing was carried out using CD4+ T cells from PBMCs, cultured in vitro. The origin of the receptors is a human donor in good health.

The V and J genes are TRBV19 and TRBJ1-6; no firm D call. The V end lost 3 bases, the J end lost 8 bases, and 17 bases lay between the germline ends. The CDR3 has 16 amino acids. CDR1 and CDR2 from the germline V gene are LNHDA and SQIVND (reference sequence). CDR3 loop: CASSIRGLSADSPLHF. In DNA, the CDR3 is TGTGCCAGTAGTATCAGAGGTTTATCGGCGGATTCACCCCTCCACTTT.

The CDR3 loop is CASSQDFRGGLYYNEQFF. The CDR3 coding sequence is TGTGCCAGCAGCCAAGATTTTAGGGGGGGTCTATATTACAATGAGCAGTTCTTC. The chain has TRBV3-1 (or the pseudogene TRBV3-2) and TRBJ2-1; perhaps TRBD2 as D (7 bases). CDR1 is LGHDT and CDR2 is YNNKEL in the germline V gene (reference sequence). Between the trimmed V and J ends, which lost 0 bases and 4 bases, there was a span of 19 bases. This CDR3 is 18 amino acids long.

This rearrangement joins TRBV24-1 to TRBJ2-3; no reliable D call. CDR1 and CDR2 (germline): KGHDR, SFDVKD. The CDR3 contains 14 residues. The germline V and J ends were trimmed by 4 bases and 4 bases, with 11 bases remaining between them. CDR3 sequence: CATSEASIADTQYF. The CDR3 DNA sequence: TGTGCCACCAGTGAAGCGAGTATCGCAGATACGCAGTATTTT.

The rearrangement uses TRBV6-8 and TRBJ2-7, with a weak D call TRBD2 (5 bases). The CDR3 is 10 residues long. The V end was cut by 6 bases, the J end by 7 bases, with 7 bases between. Germline V gene data show CDR1 as MNHGY and CDR2 as SAAAGT. CDR3 region: CASRDWEQYF. DNA of the CDR3: TGTGCCAGCAGGGACTGGGAGCAGTACTTC.

The rearrangement links TRBV7-8 to TRBJ1-5; a weak D match, TRBD1 (5 bases). V lost 7 bases, J lost 0 bases, and 10 bases lay in between. The CDR3 spans 14 residues. Germline-derived CDR1 and CDR2 are SGHVS and FQNEAQ. The CDR3 coding sequence is TGTGCCAGCAAGGGGCCGTATAGCAATCAGCCCCAGCATTTT. This sequence encodes CASKGPYSNQPQHF.

The chain is built from TRBV3-1 (or the pseudogene TRBV3-2) and TRBJ2-1; D is uncertain. Germline V lookup: CDR1 LGHDT, CDR2 YNNKEL (reference sequence). The CDR3 extends over 16 amino acids. Trimming took 3 bases from V and 0 from J, leaving 12 bases between them. CDR3 sequence: CASSQASQRSYNEQFF. As DNA, the CDR3 is TGTGCCAGCAGCCAGGCATCACAGCGCTCCTACAATGAGCAGTTCTTC.

The chain combines TRBV9 with TRBJ2-5; 11 bases agree with TRBD1. The CDR3 totals 16 residues. In germline, CDR1 is SGDLS, CDR2 YYNGEE. The V segment lost 4 bases and the J segment 1 base; nucleotides outside the gene matches: 6. In DNA, the CDR3 is TGTGCCAGCAGCCGCGGGACAGGGGGGACCCAAGAGACCCAGTACTTC. It specifies CASSRGTGGTQETQYF.

The count of this clone is one. The chain joins TRBV5-1 to TRBJ1-2; D may be TRBD1 (5 bases). Trimming pared 4 bases from V and 4 bases from J, leaving 11 bases between. CDR1 and CDR2 from the germline V gene are SGHRS and YFSETQ. The CDR3 runs to 13 residues. Here the CDR3 DNA reads TGCGCCAGCAGCGGGCAGGGACCCTATGGCTACACCTTC. Its protein product is CASSGQGPYGYTF.

J is TRBJ1-2 and V is TRBV7-9; no firm D call. The germline CDR1 and CDR2 sequences are SEHNR and FQNEAQ (reference sequence). V was shortened by 4 bases and J by 8 bases, with 14 bases between the two germline ends. The CDR3 has 13 amino acids. The CDR3 region has the DNA TGTGCCAGCAGCTCAAATTTAGCCAGGGGCTACACCTTC. It codes for CASSSNLARGYTF.

The chain couples TRBV5-1 to TRBJ1-1, with D possibly matching TRBD1 (5 bases). V lost 0 bases and J lost 4, with 16 bases in between. In germline, CDR1 is SGHRS, CDR2 YFSETQ. The CDR3 spans 16 residues. The CDR3 bases are TGCGCCAGCAGCTTGGCTCCGGATCCGGGGGGCACTGAAGCTTTCTTT. It yields the protein CASSLAPDPGGTEAFF.

The chain uses TRBV7-2 and TRBJ2-3; 7 bases fit TRBD2. Germline loops: CDR1 SGHTA, CDR2 FQGNSA. The length of the CDR3 is 15 residues. Losses at the gene ends were 5 bases for V and 1 base for J; bases not matched to a gene: 6. CDR3 residues: CASSPGGGGTDTQYF. CDR3 sequence (DNA): TGTGCCAGCAGCCCGGGAGGCGGTGGCACAGATACGCAGTATTTT.

This chain joins TRBV4-1 and TRBJ2-7; 9 bases fit TRBD1. V was clipped by 2 bases and J by 7 bases; unmatched bases: 6. Germline assignment: CDR1 MGHRA and CDR2 YSYEKL. CDR3 length equals 14 residues. CDR3 coding DNA: TGCGCCAGCAGCCAACCTGGACAGGGGAGGGAGCAGTACTTC. It is translated as CASSQPGQGREQYF.

The chain carries TRBV30 and TRBJ2-1; D perhaps matches TRBD1 (5 bases). The germline V gene encodes CDR1 GTSNPN and CDR2 SVGIG (reference sequence). Trimming took 8 bases from V and 1 from J, leaving 12 bases between them. The CDR3 spans 13 residues. This chain's CDR3 is CAAQGASYNEQFF. DNA of the CDR3: TGTGCCGCCCAAGGGGCTTCCTACAATGAGCAGTTCTTC.

The V call is TRBV5-6, the J call TRBJ2-7; D ambiguous. The CDR3 spans 14 residues. Germline CDR1 reads SGHDT; CDR2 reads YYEEEE. With 3 bases removed from V and 3 bases from J, the gap between germline ends came to 13 bases. The DNA of the CDR3 is TGTGCCAGCAGCTCCGTCGGAGCCAGCTACGAGCAGTACTTC. Amino acids: CASSSVGASYEQYF.

The chain carries TRBV7-2 and TRBJ2-7; D gene unclear. Trimming pared 4 bases from V and 0 bases from J, leaving 7 bases between. The CDR3 spans 13 residues. The germline V gene has CDR1 SGHTA and CDR2 FQGNSA. The DNA of the CDR3 is TGTGCCAGCAGCTACGGAGCCTCCTACGAGCAGTACTTC. Its protein is CASSYGASYEQYF.

The chain is built from TRBV6-2 or TRBV6-3 and TRBJ2-7; tentatively, D is TRBD1 (5 bases). There are 13 residues in the CDR3. The germline V gene has CDR1 MNHEY and CDR2 SVGEGT. V was shortened by 5 bases and J by 6 bases, with 14 bases between the two germline ends. The CDR3 coding sequence is TGTGCCAGCAGTGGCCGGTTAGGGGCCGAGCAGTACTTC. Translation gives CASSGRLGAEQYF.

The V call is TRBV4-1, the J call TRBJ1-1; 7 bases map to TRBD1. CDR3 length: 14 residues. The V gene's germline CDR1 is MGHRA and CDR2 YSYEKL. Germline trimming cut 2 bases from V and 1 base from J; bases unmatched to any gene: 1. CDR3 loop: CASSQRTGNTEAFF. Here the CDR3 DNA reads TGCGCCAGCAGCCAACGGACAGGGAACACTGAAGCTTTCTTT.

This clone came up a few times. The V and J genes are TRBV5-4 and TRBJ1-4; D is ambiguous. Trimming left V 0 bases short and J 0 bases short, with 9 bases between. Germline-derived CDR1 and CDR2 are SGHNT and YYREEE (reference sequence). The CDR3 totals 16 residues. DNA of the CDR3: TGTGCCAGCAGCTTGGATGGAGGAGCAACTAATGAAAAACTGTTTTTT. Translation: CASSLDGGATNEKLFF.

The chain's CDR3 is CSFQGEAAYGYTF. As DNA, the CDR3 is TGCAGCTTCCAGGGGGAGGCGGCTTATGGCTACACCTTC. The chain couples TRBV29-1 to TRBJ1-2, with TRBD1 matching over 7 bases. Per germline, CDR1 SQVTM and CDR2 ANQGSEA. The CDR3 totals 13 residues. J was trimmed by 5 bases and V by 8 bases; bases with no gene match: 11.